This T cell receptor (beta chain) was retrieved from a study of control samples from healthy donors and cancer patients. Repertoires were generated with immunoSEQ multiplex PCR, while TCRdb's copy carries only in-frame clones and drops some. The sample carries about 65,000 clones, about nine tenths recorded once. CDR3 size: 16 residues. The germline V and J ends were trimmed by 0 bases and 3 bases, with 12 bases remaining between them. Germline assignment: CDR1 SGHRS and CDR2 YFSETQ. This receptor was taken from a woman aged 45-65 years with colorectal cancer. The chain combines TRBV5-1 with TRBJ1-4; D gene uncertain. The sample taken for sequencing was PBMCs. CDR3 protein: CASSLARGGANEKLFF. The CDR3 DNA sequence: TGCGCCAGCAGCTTGGCCCGGGGAGGAGCTAATGAAAAACTGTTTTTT.